This T cell receptor (beta chain) was captured by sequencing in a study of shared clonotypes between healthy human individuals (dated by TCRdb to between 2020 and 2021). About the study as a whole: Three men and a couple of women, aged 18 to 49 years, made up the cohort. Per donor, three plates each were used for CD4 naive and CD4 memory, two for CD8 naive, and one for CD8 memory. Blood TCR repertoires of about five healthy adults were deeply sequenced to estimate repertoire size and the extent of clonotype sharing between individuals. Libraries were prepared and TCR repertoires were sequenced by different laboratories using diverse techniques, in order to increase sequencing depth and limit assay-specific biases. Between about 0.8 and 9 billion PBMCs per donor were obtained by leukapheresis.

As to this clone: This clone's antigen is unknown. No base-level quality is on record; no much larger clone is a single base apart.

Summary of the overall study and its limitations: The small number of donors limited the genetic and exposure-history diversity represented. Incomplete sequencing was indicated by rarefaction of sorted-subset datasets, despite the large sequencing depth. Pairwise subsampling led to the expectation that sequencing depth would affect the degree of clonotype sharing among donors. About 5% of naive CD4, 3% to 3.5% of naive CD8, about 2.5% of memory CD4, and 0.4% of memory CD8 clonotypes were shared across several donors. Sampling was restricted to blood, and TCR repertoires in tissue are likely to differ from TCR repertoires in blood. Compared with non-shared clonotypes, the clonotypes found in all four sorted-subset donors had higher generation probabilities. Naive subsets generally had larger estimated clonotype richness than memory subsets.

Using the deep immunoSEQ assay, multiplex PCR amplified TCR CDR3 regions from genomic DNA. Genomic DNA extracted from each cell subset was distributed evenly over all wells of several immunoSEQ 96-well plates, and each plate served as one replicate. Each replicate PCR for sorted subsets received about 200 ng genomic DNA, equal to tens of thousands of T cell genomes. Purified libraries were measured with a Qubit 3.0 fluorometer, size-checked on a Bioanalyzer 2100, and measured again with the KAPA Library Quantification kit. A separate single-read 150-cycle Illumina NextSeq 550 flow cell was used to sequence each immunoSEQ 96-well plate. In the source study's methods: Because only junctional sequences without quality scores were contained in the immunoSEQ output, filtering matching that applied to full-length reads could not be performed. Sequences were annotated with PyIR, a Python wrapper for IgBLAST v1.9, and V/J genes and CDR3 were assigned using IMGT germline references. Any read was removed if the V/J assignment was weak (E-value above 1e-6), the CDR3 was missing, or the read contained stop codons, out-of-frame junctions, or ambiguous translated residues. V3J clonotypes were defined as sequences sharing an identical inferred V gene, J gene, and CDR3 amino acid sequence. The percentage overlap between two repertoires was calculated by dividing the number of shared unique clonotypes by the size of the smaller repertoire. Richness of each repertoire was evaluated using RTK rarefaction, the Chao1 estimator, and Recon v2.1 estimates of unobserved clonotypes. OLGA was used to compute generation probabilities for all TCRbeta clonotypes that the gDNA method yielded from several donors. TCRdb carries this immuneACCESS record with in-frame sequences only. Its versions omit some clonotypes, under half of them owing to an unresolved V gene in the studies checked, with the rest unexplained. From that table come the V and J calls and clone size; the DNA was used to work out D and trimming. This sample lists approximately 2.4 million clones; under 97% were detected once. Around 0.13% of the sample belongs to the ten largest clones.

Healthy HIV-negative adults with no recently reported acute infections or vaccinations were included as donors. All donors were Caucasian adults living in Nashville, Tennessee, USA. CD4+ T cells were enriched by magnetic negative selection; naive cells were then positively selected on CD45RA, and the negative fraction formed the memory subset. Blood was obtained by leukapheresis, after which PBMCs were separated by Ficoll-Histopaque density gradient centrifugation and cryopreserved in liquid nitrogen vapor phase. Analytical flow cytometry was used to check the purity and quantity of each magnetically sorted T cell population. Genomic DNA was isolated from each sorted fraction and quantified by UV absorbance on a Nanodrop 2000c. CDR1 is given as SGHAT and CDR2 as FQNNGV, both from the germline V gene. Trimming leaves V shorter by 7 bases and J shorter by 5 bases, with the junction holding 11 bases beyond the gene matches. The CDR3 holds 16 amino acids from the cysteine to the phenylalanine. Only the CDR3 portion is preserved as DNA: 48 bases, with reading frame beginning at the first base.

This receptor was identified in a man between 18 and 29 years old in good health. The chain is made from TRBV11-2 and TRBJ2-2, and 9 junction bases match TRBD2. The sample consisted of naive CD4+ T cells sorted from blood. The intended sense of this specimen's cell subset or site label: CD45RA+ positively selected. This receptor has the CDR3 CASKDGGRVGTGELFF. The bases read TGTGCCAGCAAGGATGGCGGGAGGGTAGGAACCGGGGAGCTGTTTTTT. Here the CDR3 is joined to the reference TRBV11-2 and TRBJ2-2 genes, and the full variable domain is: EAGVAQSPRYKIIEKRQSVAFWCNPISGHATLYWYQQILGQGPKLLIQFQNNGVVDDSQLPKDRFSAERLKGVDSTLKIQPAKLEDSAVYLCASKDGGRVGTGELFFGEGSRLTVL.